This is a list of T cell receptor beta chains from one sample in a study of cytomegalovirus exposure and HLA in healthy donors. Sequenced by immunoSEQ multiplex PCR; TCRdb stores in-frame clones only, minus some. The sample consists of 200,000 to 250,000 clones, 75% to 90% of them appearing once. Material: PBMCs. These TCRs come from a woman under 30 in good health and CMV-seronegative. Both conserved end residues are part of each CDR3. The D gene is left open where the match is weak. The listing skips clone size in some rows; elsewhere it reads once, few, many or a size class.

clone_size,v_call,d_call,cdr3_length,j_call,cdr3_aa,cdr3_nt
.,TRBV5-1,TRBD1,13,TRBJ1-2,CASSQARGLGYTF,TGCGCCAGCAGCCAAGCCAGGGGGCTAGGCTACACCTTC
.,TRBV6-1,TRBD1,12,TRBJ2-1,CATGQGGDEQFF,TGTGCCACAGGACAGGGAGGCGATGAGCAGTTCTTC
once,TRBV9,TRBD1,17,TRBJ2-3,CASSVFRGSHFTDTQYF,TGTGCCAGCAGCGTATTCAGGGGGTCGCATTTTACAGATACGCAGTATTTT
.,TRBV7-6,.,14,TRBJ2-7,CASSSMSGPYEQYF,TGTGCCAGCAGCAGTATGTCAGGTCCCTACGAGCAGTACTTC
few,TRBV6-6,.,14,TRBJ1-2,CASTSQGTNYGYTF,TGTGCCAGCACCTCCCAGGGAACTAACTATGGCTACACCTTC
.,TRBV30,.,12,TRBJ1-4,CAWRLRGEKLFF,TGTGCCTGGAGGTTAAGGGGCGAAAAACTGTTTTTT
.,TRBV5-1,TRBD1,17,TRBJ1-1,CASSFTGQGWKNTEAFF,TGCGCCAGCAGCTTTACAGGACAGGGATGGAAGAACACTGAAGCTTTCTTT
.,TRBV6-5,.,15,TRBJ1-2,CASSYSKGSNYGYTF,TGTGCCAGCAGTTACTCAAAGGGGAGTAACTATGGCTACACCTTC
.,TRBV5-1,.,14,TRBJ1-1,CASSLWGENTEAFF,TGCGCCAGCAGCCTCTGGGGGGAGAACACTGAAGCTTTCTTT
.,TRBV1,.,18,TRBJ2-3,CTSSQDRLSGGASDTQYF,TGCACCAGCAGCCAAGATAGGTTAAGCGGGGGGGCCTCAGATACGCAGTATTTT
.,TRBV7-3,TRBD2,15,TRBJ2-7,CASSLLGGSSYEQYF,TGTGCCAGCAGCCTCCTGGGGGGGAGCTCCTACGAGCAGTACTTC
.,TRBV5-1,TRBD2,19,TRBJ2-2,CASSSVGLAGGQNTGELFF,TGCGCCAGCAGCTCCGTAGGACTAGCGGGGGGGCAGAACACCGGGGAGCTGTTTTTT
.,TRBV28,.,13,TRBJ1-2,CASNLGRALGYTF,TGTGCCAGCAATCTGGGCAGGGCTCTTGGCTACACCTTC
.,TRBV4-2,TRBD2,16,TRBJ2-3,CASSQELTSGTDTQYF,TGTGCCAGCAGCCAGGAACTTACTAGCGGCACAGATACGCAGTATTTT
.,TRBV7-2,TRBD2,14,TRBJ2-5,CASSLETSIGTQYF,TGTGCCAGCAGCTTAGAGACTAGCATAGGGACCCAGTACTTC
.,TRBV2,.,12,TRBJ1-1,CASLTAHQEAFF,TGTGCCAGCCTTACAGCCCATCAGGAAGCTTTCTTT
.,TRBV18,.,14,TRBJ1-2,CASSPVRVGHGYTF,TGTGCCAGCTCCCCGGTGAGGGTCGGTCATGGCTACACCTTC
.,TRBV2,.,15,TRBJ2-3,CASRLLHTSTDTQYF,TGTGCCAGCAGGTTGTTACACACGAGCACAGATACGCAGTATTTT
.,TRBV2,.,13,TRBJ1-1,CASSELQGGEAFF,TGTGCCAGCAGTGAATTACAGGGTGGTGAAGCTTTCTTT
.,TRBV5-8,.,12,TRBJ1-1,CASSLINTEAFF,TGTGCCAGCAGCTTGATCAACACTGAAGCTTTCTTT
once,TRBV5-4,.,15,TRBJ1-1,CASIFVGMANTEAFF,TGTGCCAGCATCTTTGTGGGGATGGCGAACACTGAAGCTTTCTTT
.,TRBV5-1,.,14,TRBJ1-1,CASRRDTLNTEAFF,TGCGCCAGCAGACGGGACACCTTGAACACTGAAGCTTTCTTT
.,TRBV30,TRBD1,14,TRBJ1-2,CAWKGQGSIYGYTF,TGTGCCTGGAAAGGACAGGGATCCATTTATGGCTACACCTTC
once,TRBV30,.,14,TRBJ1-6,CAWEKRGDRSPLHF,TGTGCCTGGGAGAAGAGAGGGGATCGTTCACCCCTCCACTTT
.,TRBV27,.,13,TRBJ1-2,CASSRPTGDGYTF,TGTGCCAGCAGCCGCCCGACGGGGGATGGCTACACCTTC
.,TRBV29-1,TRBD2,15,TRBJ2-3,CSVEDLLAGGPTEYF,TGCAGCGTTGAAGATCTTTTAGCGGGGGGGCCCACTGAGTATTTT
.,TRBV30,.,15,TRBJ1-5,CAWSGGPGGSQPQHF,TGTGCCTGGAGTGGGGGGCCGGGGGGTAGTCAGCCCCAGCATTTT
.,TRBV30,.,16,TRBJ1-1,CAWSPPWTAGGTEAFF,TGTGCCTGGAGTCCGCCTTGGACGGCGGGGGGCACTGAAGCTTTCTTT
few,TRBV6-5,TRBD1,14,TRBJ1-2,CASSYADRAYGYTF,TGTGCCAGCAGTTACGCCGACAGGGCCTATGGCTACACCTTC